Shown below are 31 T cell receptor beta chains from a single sample sequenced in a study of blood T cell repertoires in COVID-19. Repertoires were generated with immunoSEQ multiplex PCR, while TCRdb's copy carries only in-frame clones and drops some. The table has about 70,000 clones, about three quarters seen once. Source material: peripheral blood. The receptors were gathered from an older woman with acute or convalescent COVID-19.

This clone has just a few counts. The chain recombines TRBV7-2 with TRBJ1-1, with D perhaps matching TRBD1 (6 bases). V was cut by 1 base and J by 1 base, with 10 bases left in between. Germline values: CDR1 SGHTA, CDR2 FQGNSA. The CDR3 runs to 15 residues. The CDR3: CASSLGGRGNTEAFF. The DNA of the CDR3 is TGTGCCAGCAGCTTAGGGGGCAGGGGGAACACTGAAGCTTTCTTT. The whole variable domain, filled in from reference TRBV7-2 and TRBJ1-1, reads GAGVSQSPSNKVTEKGKDVELRCDPISGHTALYWYRQSLGQGLEFLIYFQGNSAPDKSGLPSDRFSAERTGGSVSTLTIQRTQQEDSAVYLCASSLGGRGNTEAFFGQGTRLTVV.

V is TRBV7-7 and J is TRBJ2-5; 12 positions match TRBD2. The V gene's germline CDR1 is SSHAT and CDR2 FNYEAQ (reference sequence). Germline trimming cut 5 bases from V and 5 bases from J; bases unmatched to any gene: 9. The CDR3 totals 16 residues. The CDR3 here is CASSPLAGGQGETQYF. CDR3 in DNA: TGTGCCAGCAGCCCCCTAGCGGGGGGGCAGGGGGAGACCCAGTACTTC.

The rearrangement links TRBV30 to TRBJ1-1; D not resolved. Germline CDR1 reads GTSNPN; CDR2 reads SVGIG (reference sequence). V lost 3 bases, J lost 0 bases, and 8 bases lay in between. The CDR3 is 13 residues long. The CDR3 nucleotides are TGTGCCTGGAGCGAGTATATGAACACTGAAGCTTTCTTT. This sequence encodes CAWSEYMNTEAFF.

The rearrangement uses TRBV7-3 and TRBJ1-5, with 12 bases identical to TRBD1. Unmatched junction bases numbered 4, after V lost 3 bases and J lost 1 base. There are 17 residues in the CDR3. Per the germline V gene, CDR1 is SGHTA and CDR2 is FQGTGA. Here the CDR3 DNA reads TGTGCCAGCAGCTTCCCGGGACAGGGGGCGAGCAATCAGCCCCAGCATTTT. This codes for CASSFPGQGASNQPQHF.

The V call is TRBV11-3, the J call TRBJ2-3, with D tentatively TRBD1 (6 bases). The CDR3 length is 15 residues. V was shortened by 6 bases and J by 2 bases, with 15 bases between the two germline ends. The germline CDR1 and CDR2 sequences are SGHNT and YENEEA. The CDR3 here is CASSLTGTLTDTQYF. For the CDR3, the DNA is TGTGCCAGCAGTCTGACCGGGACACTCACAGATACGCAGTATTTT.

This sequence joins TRBV5-6 and TRBJ1-5; 9 nucleotides line up with TRBD1. Germline V gene data show CDR1 as SGHDT and CDR2 as YYEEEE. Losses at the gene ends were 0 bases for V and 4 bases for J; bases not matched to a gene: 5. This CDR3 region has 16 residues. The chain's CDR3 is CASSLGGTGRNQPQHF. CDR3 coding DNA: TGTGCCAGCAGCTTGGGTGGGACAGGGAGAAATCAGCCCCAGCATTTT.

The rearrangement joins TRBV4-2 to TRBJ2-3, with D possibly matching TRBD2 (6 bases). CDR1 is LGHNA and CDR2 is YNFKEQ in the germline V gene. V lost 8 bases, J lost 6 bases, and 15 bases lay in between. The CDR3 covers 13 residues. This CDR3 reads CASSAGSGDTQYF. The CDR3 nucleotides read TGTGCCAGCTCAGCCGGGAGTGGGGATACGCAGTATTTT.

This chain uses TRBV19 with TRBJ2-3; TRBD2 is a possible D gene (6 bases). The V end lost 1 base, the J end lost 5 bases, and 10 bases lay between the germline ends. The V gene's germline CDR1 is LNHDA and CDR2 SQIVND (reference sequence). CDR3 length: 14 amino acids. The DNA for the CDR3 is TGTGCCAGTAGTATAGTTCCGGGGGAAGATACGCAGTATTTT. It is translated as CASSIVPGEDTQYF.

The chain links TRBV6-2 or TRBV6-3 to TRBJ2-7; 8 nucleotides align to TRBD2. Per germline, CDR1 MNHEY and CDR2 SVGEGT. Trimming cost V 5 bases and J 0 bases; bases outside gene matches: 9. There are 16 residues in the CDR3. The CDR3 here is CASSALSSGISYEQYF. The CDR3 DNA follows: TGTGCCAGCAGTGCATTGAGTAGCGGGATCTCCTACGAGCAGTACTTC.

This chain links TRBV7-2 with TRBJ1-3, with 9 bases lining up with TRBD1. The junction had 10 bases not matched to a gene; V was cut back by 3 bases and J by 4 bases. CDR1 is SGHTA, CDR2 FQGNSA, per germline. The CDR3 is 17 residues long. CDR3 residues: CASSFYGTGTGGNTIYF. The CDR3 DNA sequence: TGTGCCAGCAGCTTTTATGGGACAGGGACGGGGGGAAACACCATATATTTT.

The genes are TRBV29-1 and TRBJ1-2; tentatively, D is TRBD1 (6 bases). Per germline, CDR1 SQVTM and CDR2 ANQGSEA. Deletions cut 1 base from V and 6 bases from J, with 9 bases between. The CDR3 has 12 residues. The CDR3 DNA follows: TGCAGCGTTGAAGGGGACACGAATGGCTACACCTTC. It is translated as CSVEGDTNGYTF.

The V gene is TRBV4-2, the J gene TRBJ1-1; 10 bases match TRBD1. V trimming: 0 bases; J trimming: 3 bases; junction bases outside the gene matches: 1. This CDR3 comprises 15 residues. Germline CDR1 reads LGHNA; CDR2 reads YNFKEQ. Written as DNA, the CDR3 is TGTGCCAGCAGCCAAGAGGGACAGGGGTACACTGAAGCTTTCTTT. Protein sequence: CASSQEGQGYTEAFF.

V usage is TRBV28 and J usage is TRBJ1-4; D uncertain. Germline V lookup: CDR1 MDHEN, CDR2 SYDVKM. The CDR3 extends over 11 amino acids. V gave up 6 bases and J gave up 7 bases, with 6 bases separating them. As DNA, the CDR3 is TGTGCCAGCAGCCAACTTGAAAAACTGTTTTTT. Translated: CASSQLEKLFF.

This chain links TRBV3-1 (or the pseudogene TRBV3-2) with TRBJ1-1; no reliable D call. V was pared by 2 bases and J by 1 base, with 11 bases between. CDR3 length: 15 amino acids. Per germline, CDR1 LGHDT and CDR2 YNNKEL (reference sequence). CDR3 nucleotides: TGTGCCAGCAGCCAAACTTCGTCCCCGAACACTGAAGCTTTCTTT. It specifies CASSQTSSPNTEAFF.

The rearrangement links TRBV9 to TRBJ2-2; the D is unclear. CDR1 and CDR2 from the germline V gene are SGDLS and YYNGEE. V was clipped by 0 bases and J by 0 bases, with 12 bases between them. This CDR3 has 17 residues. CDR3 in amino acids: CASSVGLRLANTGELFF. In DNA, the CDR3 is TGTGCCAGCAGCGTAGGATTACGCCTAGCGAACACCGGGGAGCTGTTTTTT.

The chain carries TRBV6-2 or TRBV6-3 and TRBJ2-1; D perhaps matches TRBD1 (6 bases). The CDR3 loop spans 19 amino acids. V lost 1 base to trimming and J lost 9 bases, with 28 bases between them. From germline, CDR1 is MNHEY and CDR2 SVGEGT. The CDR3 DNA is TGTGCCAGCAGTTACTACAGGTATCGTGCACAGGGATCGGCGGGTGAGCAGTTCTTC. Its translation is CASSYYRYRAQGSAGEQFF.

This sequence joins TRBV23-1 and TRBJ1-2; a possible D gene is TRBD1 (6 bases). TRBV23-1 falls under the ORF class, with uncertain function. This CDR3 spans 15 amino acids. The V and J ends lost 0 bases and 3 bases respectively, with 11 bases between them. CDR3 in amino acids: CASSQSYRAHYGYTF. The DNA for the CDR3 is TGCGCCAGCAGTCAATCGTACAGGGCCCACTATGGCTACACCTTC.

This chain uses TRBV2 with TRBJ1-2, with unresolved D. Trimming cost V 4 bases and J 2 bases, with 8 bases left between them. The CDR3 has 13 amino acids. Germline CDR1 and CDR2: SNHLY and FYNNEI. The CDR3 reads CASSVTDNYGYTF. CDR3 nucleotides: TGTGCCAGCAGTGTAACAGACAACTATGGCTACACCTTC.

The V gene is TRBV5-1, the J gene TRBJ1-4; perhaps TRBD1 as D (5 bases). The CDR3 has 16 amino acids. CDR1 is SGHRS, CDR2 YFSETQ, per germline. V lost 3 bases and J 0 bases, leaving 12 bases between the germline ends. CDR3 amino acids: CASSSPGGATNEKLFF. As DNA, the CDR3 is TGCGCCAGCAGCTCGCCGGGGGGTGCAACTAATGAAAAACTGTTTTTT.

The V call is TRBV28, the J call TRBJ1-6, with 9 bases that match TRBD1. Germline-derived CDR1 and CDR2 are MDHEN and SYDVKM. V lost 5 bases, J lost 7 bases, and 3 bases stayed unmatched. The CDR3 is 14 residues long. The CDR3 sequence: CASSPGQGNSPLHF. The CDR3 nucleotides are TGTGCCAGCAGTCCTGGACAGGGGAATTCACCCCTCCACTTT.

This chain uses TRBV5-4 with TRBJ1-2, with 7 nucleotides matching TRBD1. The CDR3 extends over 13 amino acids. The V gene's germline CDR1 is SGHNT and CDR2 YYREEE (reference sequence). V lost 0 bases, J lost 7 bases, and 3 bases stayed unmatched. The CDR3 coding sequence is TGTGCCAGCAGCTTGGACAGGGGTGTTGGCTACACCTTC. This sequence encodes CASSLDRGVGYTF.

The V gene is TRBV27, the J gene TRBJ1-2, with 7 bases fitting TRBD1. This CDR3 has 14 residues. Germline assignment: CDR1 MNHEY and CDR2 SMNVEV (reference sequence). V was clipped by 4 bases and J by 4 bases; unmatched bases: 6. The CDR3 region is CASSSRGQFYGYTF. The CDR3 DNA reads TGTGCCAGCAGTTCTAGGGGACAGTTCTATGGCTACACCTTC.

The rearrangement links TRBV2 to TRBJ2-2, with D hard to call. V was shortened by 7 bases and J by 1 base, with 4 bases between the two germline ends. This CDR3 is built from 12 residues. CDR1 SNHLY and CDR2 FYNNEI come from the germline V gene. The CDR3 DNA reads as TGTGCCAGCAACATGAACACCGGGGAGCTGTTTTTT. As protein: CASNMNTGELFF.

This chain connects TRBV7-6 to TRBJ1-5; no definite D call. Germline CDR1 and CDR2: SGHVS and FNYEAQ. The germline V and J ends were trimmed by 5 bases and 3 bases, with 8 bases remaining between them. There are 13 residues in the CDR3. CDR3 nucleotides: TGTGCCAGCAGCCGCGCTCACAATCAGCCCCAGCATTTT. It yields the protein CASSRAHNQPQHF.

The CDR3 DNA reads TGTGCCAGCAGTTACTCGAGTATGACTGAAGCTTTCTTT. Encoded protein: CASSYSSMTEAFF. The V call is TRBV6-5, the J call TRBJ1-1, with D unclear. Trimming left V 0 bases short and J 5 bases short, with 7 bases between. Germline V gene lookup returns CDR1 MNHEY and CDR2 SVGAGI. This CDR3 contains 13 residues.

This clone was seen a single time. CDR3 DNA: TGTGCCAGCAGTGAAATACGGGGGAACTATGGCTACACCTTC. Its translation is CASSEIRGNYGYTF. The chain recombines TRBV6-1 with TRBJ1-2; D perhaps matches TRBD1 (5 bases). The CDR3 consists of 14 residues. V was shortened by 2 bases and J by 2 bases, with 9 bases between the two germline ends. The germline V gene has CDR1 MNHNS and CDR2 SASEGT.

This chain joins TRBV3-1 (or the pseudogene TRBV3-2) and TRBJ2-5; 7 bases match TRBD1. The CDR3 extends over 14 amino acids. Trimming cost V 4 bases and J 2 bases; bases outside gene matches: 4. Germline V gene data show CDR1 as LGHDT and CDR2 as YNNKEL (reference sequence). This CDR3 reads CASSPVDRQETQYF. The DNA for the CDR3 is TGTGCCAGCAGCCCCGTGGACAGGCAAGAGACCCAGTACTTC.

The chain carries TRBV27 and TRBJ2-7, with TRBD1 as a possible D gene (5 bases). The V end lost 3 bases, the J end lost 0 bases, and 12 bases lay between the germline ends. Per germline, CDR1 MNHEY and CDR2 SMNVEV (reference sequence). The CDR3 consists of 15 residues. The CDR3 nucleotides read TGTGCCAGCAGTTTCCGGAAGGGGTCCTCCTACGAGCAGTACTTC. This gives the protein CASSFRKGSSYEQYF.

The chain joins TRBV7-9 to TRBJ2-7, with 10 bases identical to TRBD1. After removal of 8 bases from V and 2 bases from J, the junction contained 6 bases not matched to a gene. The CDR3 is 14 residues long. Per germline, CDR1 SEHNR and CDR2 FQNEAQ (reference sequence). CDR3 sequence reads: CASSRGTGAYEQYF. The DNA of the CDR3 is TGTGCCAGCTCCCGGGGGACAGGGGCCTACGAGCAGTACTTC.

V and J are TRBV9 and TRBJ2-1; tentative D call: TRBD1 (5 bases). The germline V gene has CDR1 SGDLS and CDR2 YYNGEE. The CDR3 length is 15 residues. Trimming removed 3 bases from V and 0 bases from J, with 10 bases in between. The CDR3 sequence: CASSGGASSYNEQFF. DNA for the CDR3: TGTGCCAGCAGCGGGGGCGCCAGCTCCTACAATGAGCAGTTCTTC.

The V call is TRBV12-3 or TRBV12-4, the J call TRBJ1-1, with 7 nucleotides matching TRBD1. There are 13 residues in the CDR3. Trimming at V came to 6 bases and at J to 1 base, leaving 2 bases not matched to a gene. The CDR3 DNA sequence: TGTGCCAGCAGGGGGACAGCGAACACTGAAGCTTTCTTT. Translated, it gives CASRGTANTEAFF.